Sequencing of this T cell receptor beta chain was carried out in a study of control samples from healthy donors and cancer patients. Some clones are missing from TCRdb's copy, which holds only in-frame ones; the method was immunoSEQ multiplex PCR. This sample has about 180,000 clones, with roughly 92% found just once. The ends were cut back, 2 bases at V and 8 bases at J, with 24 bases in the middle. Germline V CDR1 and CDR2: MGHDK, SYGVNS. The CDR3 totals 17 residues. The material sequenced was blood. The rearrangement joins TRBV25-1 to TRBJ1-2; the D gene is possibly TRBD1 (6 bases). This clonotype originated in a man aged 30 to 39 in good health. The CDR3 DNA follows: TGTGCCAGCAGTGAAGACATCAGGGGCAGTATCTATGAGGGCTACACCTTC. Its protein is CASSEDIRGSIYEGYTF.